One sample yielded the 20 T cell receptor beta chains listed below, sequenced in a study of tumor and adjacent non-tumor tissue in lung cancer. The library came from three nested PCR rounds adapted from ARM-PCR protocols. TCRdb reprocessed the multiplex PCR reads via MiXCR and lists one record per CDR3 protein. Of about 80,000 distinct CDR3 sequences listed, 72% were seen once; the top ten hold about 9.5%. No cell sorting was done before RNA was extracted from the tissue. The sample was lung tumor tissue. These receptor sequences come from a woman aged 40-49 years with non-small cell lung cancer.

Note on this clonotype: An end of the junction differs from the germline gene, which may be a read error. V is TRBV30 and J is TRBJ1-6, with unresolved D. The CDR3 is 13 amino acids. The germline gives CDR1 GTSNPN, CDR2 SVGIG (reference sequence). The CDR3 DNA follows: TGTGCCTGGAGTGAATGGATAGATTCACCTCTCCACTTT. Amino acids: CAWSEWIDSPLHF.

Comment on this clonotype: A read error may account for a junction end that differs from germline. For the CDR3, the DNA is TGTACCAGCTCTAGTCGGGGGGAAGGTGAAGCTTTCTTT. Its translation is CTSSSRGEGEAFF. The genes are TRBV18 and TRBJ1-1; the D gene is possibly TRBD1 (5 bases). This CDR3 region has 13 residues. Germline assignment: CDR1 KGHSH and CDR2 LQKENI.

Comment on this clonotype: Likely a read error: the CDR3 ends without its conserved phenylalanine or tryptophan. This chain connects TRBV28 to TRBJ2-2; TRBD1 is a possible D gene (5 bases). V dropped 6 bases and J dropped 5 bases, with 10 bases sitting between them. CDR3 length: 13 amino acids. The germline V gene encodes CDR1 MDHEN and CDR2 SYDVKM. This CDR3 reads CASRQQGTGELFC. The DNA for the CDR3 is TGTGCCAGCAGACAGCAGGGTACCGGGGAGCTGTTTTGT.

The V and J genes are TRBV29-1 and TRBJ2-7; 7 bases are shared with TRBD1. The CDR3 has 17 residues. Per germline, CDR1 SQVTM and CDR2 ANQGSEA. With V trimmed by 5 bases and J by 1 base, 17 bases remained unmatched. CDR3: CSVFGIGGHVRSYEQYF. The CDR3 bases are TGCAGCGTTTTTGGGATAGGGGGCCATGTGAGGTCCTACGAGCAGTACTTC.

The chain recombines TRBV11-3 with TRBJ2-7; 9 bases align to TRBD1. CDR1 and CDR2 from the germline V gene are SGHNT and YENEEA. The CDR3 sequence is 14 residues long. After removal of 6 bases from V and 12 bases from J, the junction contained 15 bases not matched to a gene. CDR3 in amino acids: CASSLGTGSGQRYF. DNA of the CDR3: TGTGCCAGCAGTCTGGGGACAGGGAGCGGCCAGCGGTACTTC.

Remarks on this clonotype: A much larger clone lies one base from this, so it may be a read error. The V and J genes are TRBV5-1 and TRBJ2-6; D is unclear. CDR1 is SGHRS and CDR2 is YFSETQ in the germline V gene. The CDR3 spans 15 residues. The CDR3 is CASSLRHSGVNVLTF. The CDR3 DNA is TGCGCCAGCAGCTTGAGGCACTCTGGGGTCAACGTCCTGACTTTC.

The chain is built from TRBV5-6 and TRBJ2-1; D ambiguous. The V and J ends lost 0 bases and 7 bases respectively, with 8 bases between them. The CDR3 has 13 amino acids. Germline CDR1 and CDR2: SGHDT and YYEEEE. CDR3 loop: CASSLVIRNEQFF. The CDR3 DNA reads TGTGCCAGCAGCTTGGTCATTAGAAATGAGCAGTTCTTC. The full variable domain, with the rest looked up from reference TRBV5-6 and TRBJ2-1, is DAGVTQSPTHLIKTRGQQVTLRCSPKSGHDTVSWYQQALGQGPQFIFQYYEEEERQRGNFPDRFSGHQFPNYSSELNVNALLLGDSALYLCASSLVIRNEQFFGPGTRLTVL.

As for this clonotype: A much bigger clone sits one base away, suggesting this may be a read error. The genes are TRBV30 and TRBJ2-1, with D possibly matching TRBD1 (5 bases). Germline V gives CDR1 GTSNPN, CDR2 SVGIG (reference sequence). Trimming shortened V by 3 bases and J by 8 bases, and 14 bases separated the two germline ends. CDR3 length: 13 residues. The chain's CDR3 is CAWRGPLWDEQFF. The CDR3 bases are TGTGCCTGGAGGGGGCCCCTTTGGGATGAGCAGTTCTTC.

A remark on this clonotype: One end of the junction is discordant with germline, which a read error may explain. This sequence joins TRBV12-3 or TRBV12-4 and TRBJ2-3; D uncertain. This CDR3 has 14 residues. CDR3 sequence: CASSSGSPSDTQYF. The CDR3 DNA sequence: TGTGCCAGCAGTTCCGGATCTCCCTCAGATACACAGTATTTT.

To note about this clonotype: This could be a read error, since a much larger clone is one nucleotide away. The chain recombines TRBV7-8 with TRBJ1-2; D gene unclear. CDR3 length equals 13 residues. Germline V gene lookup returns CDR1 SGHVS and CDR2 FQNEAQ. The ends were cut back, 4 bases at V and 4 bases at J, with 10 bases in the middle. CDR3 DNA sequence: TGTGCCAGCAGCTCCTTTGGTAGCTATGGCTACACCTTC. Its translation: CASSSFGSYGYTF. Drawing the rest from reference TRBV7-8 and TRBJ1-2, the complete variable domain is GAGVSQSPRYKVAKRGQDVALRCDPISGHVSLFWYQQALGQGPEFLTYFQNEAQLDKSGLPSDRFFAERPEGSVSTLKIQRTQQEDSAVYLCASSSFGSYGYTFGSGTRLTVV.

There are a few counts of this clonotype. The junction does not match germline at one end; this may be a read error. The V and J genes are TRBV11-2 and TRBJ2-5; no reliable D call. The germline gives CDR1 SGHAT, CDR2 FQNNGV. The CDR3 consists of 14 residues. CDR3 protein: CASSFIGLQDTQYF. The CDR3 DNA reads TGTGCCAGCAGCTTTATTGGGTTGCAAGATACCCAGTACTTC.

This clonotype was counted many times. The chain recombines TRBV30 with TRBJ1-1, with 9 bases aligning to TRBD1. This CDR3 is built from 13 residues. J gave up 6 bases and V 4 bases, and 6 bases lay outside the gene matches. Germline V gene lookup returns CDR1 GTSNPN and CDR2 SVGIG (reference sequence). The CDR3 is CAWILQGAAEAFF. The CDR3 DNA reads TGTGCCTGGATTCTACAGGGGGCCGCTGAAGCTTTCTTT.

Remarks on this clonotype: One end of the junction does not line up with germline, which may come from a read error. V and J are TRBV29-1 and TRBJ2-3, with D perhaps assigned TRBD1 or TRBD2 (5 bases each). Germline lookup yields CDR1 SQVTM and CDR2 ANQGSEA. This CDR3 has 16 residues. The CDR3 DNA reads TGCAGCCTTGATGGGGACCTCGAATCTAGCACAGATACGCAGTATTTT. This codes for CSLDGDLESSTDTQYF.

This clonotype was observed a handful of times. The chain carries TRBV10-3 and TRBJ1-6, with 7 bases that match TRBD1. Germline CDR1 is ENHRY and CDR2 is SYGVKD. With V trimmed by 10 bases and J by 2 bases, 8 bases remained unmatched. The length of the CDR3 is 15 residues. In DNA, the CDR3 is TGTGCCACCCAGGGGGTGGGACCCTATAATTCACCCCTCCACTTT. Amino acid sequence: CATQGVGPYNSPLHF.

This chain connects TRBV29-1 to TRBJ2-2; D gene ambiguous. The CDR3 has 13 residues. CDR1 and CDR2 from the germline V gene are SQVTM and ANQGSEA. The CDR3 reads CSVRQASTGELFF. CDR3 sequence (DNA): TGCAGTGTTAGGCAGGCGAGCACCGGGGAGCTGTTTTTT.

To note about this clonotype: The germline gene is not matched at one end of the junction; a read error may be the cause. This chain uses TRBV11-1 with TRBJ2-1; D is ambiguous. Germline V gene sequence: CDR1 SGHAT, CDR2 FQDESV (reference sequence). This CDR3 spans 15 amino acids. The CDR3 reads CTSSPMTRLSYEQFF. Here the CDR3 DNA reads TGTACCAGCAGTCCTATGACCCGACTGAGCTATGAGCAGTTCTTC.

This clonotype was seen repeatedly, ten times or more. This chain connects TRBV4-2 to TRBJ2-5; 7 bases agree with TRBD1. CDR1 and CDR2 (germline): LGHNA, YNFKEQ. V lost 0 bases to trimming and J lost 5 bases; unmatched junction nucleotides: 3. CDR3 length equals 14 residues. The CDR3 DNA follows: TGTGCCAGCAGCCAAGACGTGGGACAGGAGACCCAGTACTTC. Its protein is CASSQDVGQETQYF.

This chain joins TRBV6-7 and TRBJ1-6, with TRBD1 as a possible D gene (6 bases). TRBV6-7 is labeled an ORF, and its function is uncertain. Trimming removed 2 bases at V and 14 bases at J, with 22 bases between. CDR3 length equals 16 residues. CDR3: CASSYLDRLRSSTLHF. The CDR3 DNA reads TGTGCCAGCAGTTACCTCGACAGGCTAAGAAGCTCAACCCTCCACTTT.

As for this clonotype: One junction end disagrees with the germline gene, perhaps due to a read error. The chain combines TRBV12-3 or TRBV12-4 with TRBJ2-2; 7 nucleotides match TRBD1. The length of the CDR3 is 13 residues. For the CDR3, the DNA is TGTGCCAGTAGCAGACAGTCCACAGGGGAGCCGTTTTTT. This encodes CASSRQSTGEPFF.

This clonotype appeared a few times. It may be a read error: a sequence one base away is much more abundant. This chain uses TRBV20-1 with TRBJ2-5, with 9 bases that match TRBD2. Germline-derived CDR1 and CDR2 are DFQATT and SNEGSKA (reference sequence). This CDR3 has 12 amino acids. The CDR3 protein is CGASGNEETQYF. CDR3 nucleotides: TGCGGTGCTAGCGGGAATGAAGAGACCCAGTACTTC.